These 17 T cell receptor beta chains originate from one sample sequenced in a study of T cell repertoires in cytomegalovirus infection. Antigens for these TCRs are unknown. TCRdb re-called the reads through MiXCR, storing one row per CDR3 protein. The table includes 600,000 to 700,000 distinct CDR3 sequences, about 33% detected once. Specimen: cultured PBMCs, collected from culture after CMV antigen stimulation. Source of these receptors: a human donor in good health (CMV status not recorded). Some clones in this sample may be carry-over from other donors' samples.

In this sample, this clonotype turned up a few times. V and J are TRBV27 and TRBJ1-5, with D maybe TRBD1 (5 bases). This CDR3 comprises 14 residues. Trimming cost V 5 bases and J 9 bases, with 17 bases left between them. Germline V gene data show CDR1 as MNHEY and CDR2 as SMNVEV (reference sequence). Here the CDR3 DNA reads TGTGCCAGCAGTAGGGACCGGGGCCTTGGGCCCCAGCATTTT. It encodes CASSRDRGLGPQHF.

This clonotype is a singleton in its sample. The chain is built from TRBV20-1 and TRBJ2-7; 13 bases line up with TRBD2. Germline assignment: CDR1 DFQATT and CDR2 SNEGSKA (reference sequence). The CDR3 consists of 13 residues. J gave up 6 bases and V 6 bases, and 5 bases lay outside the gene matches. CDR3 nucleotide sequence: TGCAGTGCGAGGACTAGCGGGGGTGTCGAGCAGTACTTC. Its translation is CSARTSGGVEQYF.

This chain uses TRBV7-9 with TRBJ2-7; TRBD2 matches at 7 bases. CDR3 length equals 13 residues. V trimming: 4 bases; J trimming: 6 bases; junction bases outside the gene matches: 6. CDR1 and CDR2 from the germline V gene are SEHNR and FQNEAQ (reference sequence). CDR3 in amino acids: CASSYRDYGEQYF. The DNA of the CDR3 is TGTGCCAGCAGCTACCGGGACTACGGCGAGCAGTACTTC. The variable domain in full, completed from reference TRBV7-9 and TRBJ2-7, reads DTGVSQNPRHKITKRGQNVTFRCDPISEHNRLYWYRQTLGQGPEFLTYFQNEAQLEKSRLLSDRFSAERPKGSFSTLEIQRTEQGDSAMYLCASSYRDYGEQYFGPGTRLTVT.

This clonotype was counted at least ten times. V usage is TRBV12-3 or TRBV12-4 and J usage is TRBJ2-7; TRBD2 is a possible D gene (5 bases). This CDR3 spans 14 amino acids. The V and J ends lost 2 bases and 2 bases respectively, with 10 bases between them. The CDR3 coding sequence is TGTGCCAGCAGTTTAAGCGGTGCCCCCTACGAGCAGTACTTC. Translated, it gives CASSLSGAPYEQYF.

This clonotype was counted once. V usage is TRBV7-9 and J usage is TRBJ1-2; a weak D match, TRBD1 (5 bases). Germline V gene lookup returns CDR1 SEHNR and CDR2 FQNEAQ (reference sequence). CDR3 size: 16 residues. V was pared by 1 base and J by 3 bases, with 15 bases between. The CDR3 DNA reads TGTGCCAGCAGCTTAGAGGGGTGGGGGTCCGACTATGGCTACACCTTC. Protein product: CASSLEGWGSDYGYTF.

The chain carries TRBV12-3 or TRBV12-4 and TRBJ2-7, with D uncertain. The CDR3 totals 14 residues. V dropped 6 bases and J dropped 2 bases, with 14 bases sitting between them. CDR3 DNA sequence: TGTGCCAGCAGCACCCAGTGGGTTCCCTACGAGCAGTACTTC. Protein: CASSTQWVPYEQYF.

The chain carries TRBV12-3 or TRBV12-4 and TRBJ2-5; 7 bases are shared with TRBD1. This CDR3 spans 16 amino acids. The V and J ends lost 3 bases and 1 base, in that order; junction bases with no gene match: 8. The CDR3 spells CASSFPARTGQETQYF. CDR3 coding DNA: TGTGCCAGCAGTTTTCCCGCCCGGACAGGCCAAGAGACCCAGTACTTC.

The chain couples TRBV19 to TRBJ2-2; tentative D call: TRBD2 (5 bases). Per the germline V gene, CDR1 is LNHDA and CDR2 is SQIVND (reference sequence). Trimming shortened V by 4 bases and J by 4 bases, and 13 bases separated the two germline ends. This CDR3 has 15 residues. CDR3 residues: CASSTEEARTGELFF. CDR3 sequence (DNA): TGTGCCAGTAGTACGGAGGAAGCCCGCACCGGGGAGCTGTTTTTT.

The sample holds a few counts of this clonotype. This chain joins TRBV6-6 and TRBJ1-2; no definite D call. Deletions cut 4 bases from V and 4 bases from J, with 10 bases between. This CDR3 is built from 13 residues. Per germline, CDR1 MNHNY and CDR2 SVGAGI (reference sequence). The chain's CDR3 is CASSLGPFYGYTF. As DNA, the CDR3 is TGTGCCAGCAGTTTAGGACCGTTCTATGGCTACACCTTC.

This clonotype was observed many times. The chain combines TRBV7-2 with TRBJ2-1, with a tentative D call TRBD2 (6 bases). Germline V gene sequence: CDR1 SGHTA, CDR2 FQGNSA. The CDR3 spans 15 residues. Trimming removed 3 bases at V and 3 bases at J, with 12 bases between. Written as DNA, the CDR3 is TGTGCCAGCAGCTTGGCAGCGGGTCTCTACAATGAGCAGTTCTTC. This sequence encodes CASSLAAGLYNEQFF.

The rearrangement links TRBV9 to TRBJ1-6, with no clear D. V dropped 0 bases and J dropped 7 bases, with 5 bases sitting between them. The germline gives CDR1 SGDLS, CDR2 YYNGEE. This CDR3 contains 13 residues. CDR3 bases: TGTGCCAGCAGCGTAGTTGAGAATTCACCCCTCCACTTT. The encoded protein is CASSVVENSPLHF.

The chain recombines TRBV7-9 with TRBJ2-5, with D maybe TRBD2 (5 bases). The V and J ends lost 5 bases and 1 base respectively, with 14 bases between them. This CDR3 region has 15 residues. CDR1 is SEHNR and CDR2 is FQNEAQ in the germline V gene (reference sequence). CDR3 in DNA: TGTGCCAGCAGCCCAAACGCACGGGGCCAAGAGACCCAGTACTTC. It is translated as CASSPNARGQETQYF.

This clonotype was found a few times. The DNA of the CDR3 is TGTGCCAGCAGCTTGGGGAAGGCAGCCGCTGAAGCTTTCTTT. Translated, it gives CASSLGKAAAEAFF. V is TRBV5-4 and J is TRBJ1-1; no clear D. Looked up from germline, CDR1 is SGHNT and CDR2 is YYREEE (reference sequence). V gave up 0 bases and J gave up 6 bases, with 12 bases separating them. There are 14 residues in the CDR3. Full variable domain (outside the CDR3, taken from reference TRBV5-4 and TRBJ1-1): ETGVTQSPTHLIKTRGQQVTLRCSSQSGHNTVSWYQQALGQGPQFIFQYYREEENGRGNFPPRFSGLQFPNYSSELNVNALELDDSALYLCASSLGKAAAEAFFGQGTRLTVV.

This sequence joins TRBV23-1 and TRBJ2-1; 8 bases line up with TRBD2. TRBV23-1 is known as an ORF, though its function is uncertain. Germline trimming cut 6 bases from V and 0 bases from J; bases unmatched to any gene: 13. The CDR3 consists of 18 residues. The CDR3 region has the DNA TGCGCCAGCAGCCCACCCCCTCTCAGCGGGAGCTCCTACAATGAGCAGTTCTTC. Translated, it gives CASSPPPLSGSSYNEQFF.

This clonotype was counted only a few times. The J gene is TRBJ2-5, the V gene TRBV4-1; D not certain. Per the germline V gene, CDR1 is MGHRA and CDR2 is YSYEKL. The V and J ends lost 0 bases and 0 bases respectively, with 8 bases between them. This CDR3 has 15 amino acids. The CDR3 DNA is TGCGCCAGCAGCCAAGAAGCAGGCTACCAAGAGACCCAGTACTTC. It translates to CASSQEAGYQETQYF.

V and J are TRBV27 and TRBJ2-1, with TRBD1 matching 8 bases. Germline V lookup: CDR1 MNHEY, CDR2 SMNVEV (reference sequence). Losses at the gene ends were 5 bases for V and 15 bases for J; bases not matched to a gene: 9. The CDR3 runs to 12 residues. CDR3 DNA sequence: TGTGCCAGCAGTCCCCAGGGGGCGGAGTGGTTCTTC. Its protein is CASSPQGAEWFF.

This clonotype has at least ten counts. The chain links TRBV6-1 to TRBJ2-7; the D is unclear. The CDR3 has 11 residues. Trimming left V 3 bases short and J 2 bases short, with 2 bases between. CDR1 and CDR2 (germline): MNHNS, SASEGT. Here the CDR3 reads CASSEAYEQYF. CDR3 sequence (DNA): TGTGCCAGCAGTGAGGCCTACGAGCAGTACTTC.